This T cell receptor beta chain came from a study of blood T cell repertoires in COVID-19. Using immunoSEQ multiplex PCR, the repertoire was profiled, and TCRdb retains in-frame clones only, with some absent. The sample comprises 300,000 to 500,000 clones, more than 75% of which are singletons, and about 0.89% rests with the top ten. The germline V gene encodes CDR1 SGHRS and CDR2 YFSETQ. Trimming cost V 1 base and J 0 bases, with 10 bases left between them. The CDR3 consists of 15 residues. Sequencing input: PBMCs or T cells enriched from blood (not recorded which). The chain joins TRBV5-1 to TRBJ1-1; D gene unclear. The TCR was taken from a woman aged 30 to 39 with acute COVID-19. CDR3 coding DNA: TGCGCCAGCAGCTTGTACAGTCCGATGAACACTGAAGCTTTCTTT. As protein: CASSLYSPMNTEAFF.